This paragraph covers one TCR beta chain sequence. Original handling: Researchers report that nucleated cell counts were estimated from reference gene primer amplification. Data came from immunoSEQ multiplex PCR; TCRdb stores just in-frame clones and leaves some out. V and J calls and clone size are copied from that table; D and trimming were computed from the DNA. The sample lists 180,000 or so clones, over 75% occurring once. These data belong to a study of blood T cell repertoires in COVID-19. Background on the study: The United States, Italy and Spain were the sources of the acute and convalescent COVID-19 samples. PBMCs, B-cell-depleted T cells, or T cells were the source of the cDNA or gDNA that made up the material.

V was shortened by 0 bases and J by 6 bases, with 14 bases between the two germline ends. The germline V gene has CDR1 SGDLS and CDR2 YYNGEE. The CDR3 sequence is 15 residues long. The rearrangement joins TRBV9 to TRBJ2-3, with D possibly matching TRBD2 (5 bases). Sequencing was carried out using peripheral blood. This TCR was sampled from a man between 60 and 70 years old with acute or convalescent COVID-19. CDR3 nucleotide sequence: TGTGCCAGCAGCGTAGAGGGAGCCGGGCGGGATACGCAGTATTTT. Its translation: CASSVEGAGRDTQYF.